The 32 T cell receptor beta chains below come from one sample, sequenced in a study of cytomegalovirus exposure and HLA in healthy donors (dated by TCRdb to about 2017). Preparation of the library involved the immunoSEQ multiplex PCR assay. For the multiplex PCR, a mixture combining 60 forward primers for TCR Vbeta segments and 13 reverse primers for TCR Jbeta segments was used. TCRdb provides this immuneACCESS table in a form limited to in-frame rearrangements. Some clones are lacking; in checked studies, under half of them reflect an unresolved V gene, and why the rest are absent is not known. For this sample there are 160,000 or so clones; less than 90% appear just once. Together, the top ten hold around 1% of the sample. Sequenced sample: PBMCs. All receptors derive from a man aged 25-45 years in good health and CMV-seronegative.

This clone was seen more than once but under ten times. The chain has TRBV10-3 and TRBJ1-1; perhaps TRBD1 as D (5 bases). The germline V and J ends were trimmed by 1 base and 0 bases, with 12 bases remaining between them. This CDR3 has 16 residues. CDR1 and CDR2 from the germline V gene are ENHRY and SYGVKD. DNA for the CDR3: TGTGCCATCAGTGAGTGGCAGGGAAACTTGAACACTGAAGCTTTCTTT. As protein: CAISEWQGNLNTEAFF.

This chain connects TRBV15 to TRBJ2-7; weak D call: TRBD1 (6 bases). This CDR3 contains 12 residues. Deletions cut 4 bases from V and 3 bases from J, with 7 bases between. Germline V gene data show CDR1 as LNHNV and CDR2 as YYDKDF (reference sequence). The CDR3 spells CATSKGGYEQYF. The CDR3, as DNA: TGTGCCACCAGCAAAGGGGGCTACGAGCAGTACTTC.

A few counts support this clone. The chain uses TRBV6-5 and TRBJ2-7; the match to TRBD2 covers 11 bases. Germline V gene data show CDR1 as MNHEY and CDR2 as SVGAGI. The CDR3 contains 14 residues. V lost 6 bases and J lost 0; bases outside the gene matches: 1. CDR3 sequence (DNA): TGTGCCAGCAGGGGACTAGCGGACTCCTACGAGCAGTACTTC. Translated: CASRGLADSYEQYF.

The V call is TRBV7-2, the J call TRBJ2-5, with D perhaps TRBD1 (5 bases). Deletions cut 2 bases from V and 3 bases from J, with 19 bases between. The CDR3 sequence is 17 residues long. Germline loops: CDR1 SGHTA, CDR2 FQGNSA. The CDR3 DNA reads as TGTGCCAGCAGCTTATGGGGCTACCGGTCCCCCAAAGAGACCCAGTACTTC. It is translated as CASSLWGYRSPKETQYF.

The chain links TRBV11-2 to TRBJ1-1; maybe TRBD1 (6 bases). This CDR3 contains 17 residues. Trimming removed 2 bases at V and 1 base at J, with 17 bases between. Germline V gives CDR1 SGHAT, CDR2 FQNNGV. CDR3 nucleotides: TGTGCCAGCAGCTTATTAGGCTTCGCGACAGGGAACACTGAAGCTTTCTTT. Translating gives CASSLLGFATGNTEAFF. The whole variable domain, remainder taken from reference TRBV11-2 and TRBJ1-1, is EAGVAQSPRYKIIEKRQSVAFWCNPISGHATLYWYQQILGQGPKLLIQFQNNGVVDDSQLPKDRFSAERLKGVDSTLKIQPAKLEDSAVYLCASSLLGFATGNTEAFFGQGTRLTVV.

In nucleotides, the CDR3 is TGTGCCAGCAGTTTAAGGCAGACTCCCTACAATGAGCAGTTCTTC. Translating it yields CASSLRQTPYNEQFF. The chain links TRBV27 to TRBJ2-1; D gene unclear. Germline CDR1 reads MNHEY; CDR2 reads SMNVEV (reference sequence). The V and J ends lost 2 bases and 2 bases respectively, with 10 bases between them. This CDR3 is built from 15 residues.

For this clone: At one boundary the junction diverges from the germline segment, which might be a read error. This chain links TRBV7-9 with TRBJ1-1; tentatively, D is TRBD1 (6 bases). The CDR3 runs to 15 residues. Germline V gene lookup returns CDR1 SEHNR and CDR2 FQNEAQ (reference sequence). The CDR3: CSSSFGPGENTEAFF. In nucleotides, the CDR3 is TGTTCCAGCAGCTTCGGTCCAGGGGAGAACACTGAAGCTTTCTTT.

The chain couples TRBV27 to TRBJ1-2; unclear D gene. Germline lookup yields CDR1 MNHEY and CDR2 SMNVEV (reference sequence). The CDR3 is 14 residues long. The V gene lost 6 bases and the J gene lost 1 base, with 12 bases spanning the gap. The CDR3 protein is CASRRGRDNYGYTF. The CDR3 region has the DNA TGTGCCAGCAGGCGGGGTCGGGATAACTATGGCTACACCTTC.

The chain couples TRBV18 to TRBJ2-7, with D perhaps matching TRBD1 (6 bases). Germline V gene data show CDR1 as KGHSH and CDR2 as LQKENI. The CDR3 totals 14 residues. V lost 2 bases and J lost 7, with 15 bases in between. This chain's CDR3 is CASSPDRLLGEQYF. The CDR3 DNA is TGTGCCAGCTCACCAGACAGGTTATTGGGAGAGCAGTACTTC. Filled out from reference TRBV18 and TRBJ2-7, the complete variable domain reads NAGVMQNPRHLVRRRGQEARLRCSPMKGHSHVYWYRQLPEEGLKFMVYLQKENIIDESGMPKERFSAEFPKEGPSILRIQQVVRGDSAAYFCASSPDRLLGEQYFGPGTRLTVT.

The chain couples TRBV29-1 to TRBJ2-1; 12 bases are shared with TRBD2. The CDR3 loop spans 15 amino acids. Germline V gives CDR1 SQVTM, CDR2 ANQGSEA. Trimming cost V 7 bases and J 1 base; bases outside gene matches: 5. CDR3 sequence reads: CSAWTSGISYNEQFF. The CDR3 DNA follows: TGCAGCGCATGGACTAGCGGGATTTCCTACAATGAGCAGTTCTTC.

Here the CDR3 DNA reads TGTGCCAGCAAGAGACAGCACTCCTACGAGCAGTACTTC. Translating it yields CASKRQHSYEQYF. The rearrangement joins TRBV28 to TRBJ2-7; the D gene is possibly TRBD1 (5 bases). There are 13 residues in the CDR3. Trimming left V 7 bases short and J 0 bases short, with 10 bases between. Germline V lookup: CDR1 MDHEN, CDR2 SYDVKM.

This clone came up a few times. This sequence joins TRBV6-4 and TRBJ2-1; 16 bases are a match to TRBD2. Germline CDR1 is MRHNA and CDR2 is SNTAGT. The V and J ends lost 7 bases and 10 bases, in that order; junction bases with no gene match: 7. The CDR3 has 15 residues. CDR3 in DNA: TGTGCCAGCAATACCGGGACTAGCGGGAGGGAGGAGCAGTTCTTC. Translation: CASNTGTSGREEQFF.

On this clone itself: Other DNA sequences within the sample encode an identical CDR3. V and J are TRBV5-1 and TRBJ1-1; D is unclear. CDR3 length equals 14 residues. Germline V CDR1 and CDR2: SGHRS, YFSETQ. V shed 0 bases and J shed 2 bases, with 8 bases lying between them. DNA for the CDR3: TGCGCCAGCAGCTTGGGGCCTTCAAACACTGAAGCTTTCTTT. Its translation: CASSLGPSNTEAFF.

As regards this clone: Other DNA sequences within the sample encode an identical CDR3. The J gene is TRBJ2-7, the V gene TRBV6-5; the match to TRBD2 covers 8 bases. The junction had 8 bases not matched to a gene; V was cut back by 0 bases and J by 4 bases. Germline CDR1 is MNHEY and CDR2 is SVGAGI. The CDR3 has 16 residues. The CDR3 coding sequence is TGTGCCAGCAGTTACTCGGGACTAGTTGGAAAATACGAGCAGTACTTC. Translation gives CASSYSGLVGKYEQYF.

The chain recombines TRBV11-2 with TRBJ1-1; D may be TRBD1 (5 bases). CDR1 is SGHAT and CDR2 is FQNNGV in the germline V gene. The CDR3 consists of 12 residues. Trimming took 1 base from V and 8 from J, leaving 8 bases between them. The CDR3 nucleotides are TGTGCCAGCAGCTTAGGACGGACAGAAGCTTTCTTT. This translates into CASSLGRTEAFF.

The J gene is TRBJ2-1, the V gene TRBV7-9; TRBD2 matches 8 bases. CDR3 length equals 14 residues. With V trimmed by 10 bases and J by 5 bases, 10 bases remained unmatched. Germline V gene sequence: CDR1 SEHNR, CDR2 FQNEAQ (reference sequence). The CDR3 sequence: CAMVSGVMNNEQFF. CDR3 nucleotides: TGTGCCATGGTTAGCGGGGTAATGAACAATGAGCAGTTCTTC.

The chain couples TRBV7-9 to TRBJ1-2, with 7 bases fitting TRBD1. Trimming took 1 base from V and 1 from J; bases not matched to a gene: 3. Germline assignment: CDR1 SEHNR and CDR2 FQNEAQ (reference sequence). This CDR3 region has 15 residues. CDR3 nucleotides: TGTGCCAGCAGCTTAGAGGGGGCGGTTAACTATGGCTACACCTTC. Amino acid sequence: CASSLEGAVNYGYTF.

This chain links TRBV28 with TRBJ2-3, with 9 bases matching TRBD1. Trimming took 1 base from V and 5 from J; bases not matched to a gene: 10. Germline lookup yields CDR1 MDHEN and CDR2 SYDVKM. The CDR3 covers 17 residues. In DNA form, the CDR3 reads TGTGCCAGCAGTTTATCCACAGGGGGCGCTTCTAGAGATACGCAGTATTTT. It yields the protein CASSLSTGGASRDTQYF.

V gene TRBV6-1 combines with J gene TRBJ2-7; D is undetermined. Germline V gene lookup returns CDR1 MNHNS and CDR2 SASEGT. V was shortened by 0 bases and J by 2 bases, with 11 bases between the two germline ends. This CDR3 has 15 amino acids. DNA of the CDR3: TGTGCCAGCAGTGAAGCGCTAGGCGGTCCCTACGAGCAGTACTTC. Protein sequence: CASSEALGGPYEQYF.

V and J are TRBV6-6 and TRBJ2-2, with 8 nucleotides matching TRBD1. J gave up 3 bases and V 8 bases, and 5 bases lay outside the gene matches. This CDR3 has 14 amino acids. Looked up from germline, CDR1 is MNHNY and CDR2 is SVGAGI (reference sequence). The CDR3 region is CASGDRSYTGELFF. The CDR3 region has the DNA TGTGCCAGCGGGGACAGGTCGTACACCGGGGAGCTGTTTTTT.

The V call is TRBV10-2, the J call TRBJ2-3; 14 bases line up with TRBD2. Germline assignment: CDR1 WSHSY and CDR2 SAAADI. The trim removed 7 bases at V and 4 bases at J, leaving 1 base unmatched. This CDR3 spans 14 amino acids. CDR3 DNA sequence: TGCGCCAGCACGACTAGCGGGGGGGCAGATACGCAGTATTTT. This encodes CASTTSGGADTQYF.

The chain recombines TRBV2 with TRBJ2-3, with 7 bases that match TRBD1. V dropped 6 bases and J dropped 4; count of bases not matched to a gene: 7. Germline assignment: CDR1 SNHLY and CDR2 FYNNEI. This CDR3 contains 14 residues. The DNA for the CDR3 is TGTGCCAGCAGAAACAGGGGATCGGCAGATACGCAGTATTTT. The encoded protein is CASRNRGSADTQYF.

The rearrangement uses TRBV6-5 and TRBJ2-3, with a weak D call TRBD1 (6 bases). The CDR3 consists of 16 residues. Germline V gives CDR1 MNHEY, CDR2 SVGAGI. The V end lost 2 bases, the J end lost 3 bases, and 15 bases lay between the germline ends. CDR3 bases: TGTGCCAGCAGTTACGGGGGCGAGGGAACAACAGATACGCAGTATTTT. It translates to CASSYGGEGTTDTQYF.

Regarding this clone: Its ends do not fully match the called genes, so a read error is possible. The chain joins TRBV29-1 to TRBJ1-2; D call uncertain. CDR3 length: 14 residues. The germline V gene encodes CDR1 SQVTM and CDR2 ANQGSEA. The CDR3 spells CSVENLPAGYGYAF. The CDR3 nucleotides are TGCAGCGTTGAAAACCTTCCGGCAGGCTATGGCTACGCCTTC.

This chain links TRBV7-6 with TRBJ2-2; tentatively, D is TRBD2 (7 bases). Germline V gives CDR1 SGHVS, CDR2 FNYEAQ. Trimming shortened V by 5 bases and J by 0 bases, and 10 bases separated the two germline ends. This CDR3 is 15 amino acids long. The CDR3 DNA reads TGTGCCAGCAGCCTCGGGGGGCCGAACACCGGGGAGCTGTTTTTT. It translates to CASSLGGPNTGELFF.

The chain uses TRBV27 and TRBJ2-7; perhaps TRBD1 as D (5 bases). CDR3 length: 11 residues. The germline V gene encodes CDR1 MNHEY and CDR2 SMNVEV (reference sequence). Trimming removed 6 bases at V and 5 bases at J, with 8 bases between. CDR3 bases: TGTGCCAGCAGGGGCAGGGACGAGCAGTACTTC. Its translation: CASRGRDEQYF.

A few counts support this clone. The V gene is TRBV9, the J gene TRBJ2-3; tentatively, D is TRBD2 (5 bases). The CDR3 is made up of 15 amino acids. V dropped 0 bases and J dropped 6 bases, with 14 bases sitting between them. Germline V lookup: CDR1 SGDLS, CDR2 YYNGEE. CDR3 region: CASSVVERHWDTQYF. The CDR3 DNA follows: TGTGCCAGCAGCGTAGTAGAGCGGCACTGGGATACGCAGTATTTT.

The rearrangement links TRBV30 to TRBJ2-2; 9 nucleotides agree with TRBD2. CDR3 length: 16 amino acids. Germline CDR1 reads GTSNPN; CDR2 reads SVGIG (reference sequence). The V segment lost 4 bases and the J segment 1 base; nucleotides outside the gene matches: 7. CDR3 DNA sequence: TGTGCCTGGAAGAATAGCGGGAGCTGGAACACCGGGGAGCTGTTTTTT. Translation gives CAWKNSGSWNTGELFF.

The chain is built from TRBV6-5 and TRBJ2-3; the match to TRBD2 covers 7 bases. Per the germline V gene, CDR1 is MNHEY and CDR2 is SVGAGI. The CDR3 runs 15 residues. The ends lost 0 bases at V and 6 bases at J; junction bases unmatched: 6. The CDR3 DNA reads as TGTGCCAGCAGTTACTCGGTGGGAGGGGCGGATACGCAGTATTTT. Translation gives CASSYSVGGADTQYF.

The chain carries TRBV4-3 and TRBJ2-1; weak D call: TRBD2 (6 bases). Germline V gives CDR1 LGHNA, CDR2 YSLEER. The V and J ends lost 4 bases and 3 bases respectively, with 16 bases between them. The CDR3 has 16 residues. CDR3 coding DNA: TGCGCCAGCAGCCTTGTGTCTCGCGGGAACTACAATGAGCAGTTCTTC. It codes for CASSLVSRGNYNEQFF.

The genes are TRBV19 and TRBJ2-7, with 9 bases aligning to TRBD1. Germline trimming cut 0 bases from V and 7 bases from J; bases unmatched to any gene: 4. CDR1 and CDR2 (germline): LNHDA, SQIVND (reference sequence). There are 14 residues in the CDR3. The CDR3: CASSIDPTGGEQYF. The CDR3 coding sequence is TGTGCCAGTAGTATAGACCCGACAGGGGGGGAGCAGTACTTC.

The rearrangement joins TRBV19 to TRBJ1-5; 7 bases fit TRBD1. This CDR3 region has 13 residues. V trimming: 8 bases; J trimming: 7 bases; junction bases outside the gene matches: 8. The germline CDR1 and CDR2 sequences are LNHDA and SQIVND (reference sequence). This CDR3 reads CASGGQWDQPQHF. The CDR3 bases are TGTGCCAGTGGGGGACAGTGGGACCAGCCCCAGCATTTT. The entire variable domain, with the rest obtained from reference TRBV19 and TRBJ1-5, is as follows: DGGITQSPKYLFRKEGQNVTLSCEQNLNHDAMYWYRQDPGQGLRLIYYSQIVNDFQKGDIAEGYSVSREKKESFPLTVTSAQKNPTAFYLCASGGQWDQPQHFGDGTRLSIL.